This TCR beta chain appears in the sequencing data of a study of blood T cells in healthy people across ages. It was with a sample-barcoded 5' primer and a J-beta primer mix that a second PCR of roughly 7 to 12 cycles was run. Each sample provided no less than 3 million CDR3-containing paired-end reads. TCRdb reprocessed the 5' RACE reads with MiXCR, giving one entry per CDR3 protein. The sample yields hundreds of thousands of distinct CDR3 sequences, about 30% seen once. V lost 5 bases, J lost 5 bases, and 10 bases lay in between. Germline values: CDR1 SGHNT, CDR2 YENEEA. The CDR3 consists of 12 residues. No fewer than 5.5 micrograms of total RNA were isolated from every sample.

The chain has TRBV11-3 and TRBJ2-7; maybe TRBD1 (5 bases). What was sequenced was blood. The source is a woman aged 80 or older in good health. CDR3 nucleotides: TGTGCCAGCAGCAACCCAGGGAACGAGCAGTACTTC. This codes for CASSNPGNEQYF.